This T cell receptor (beta chain) was documented in a study of blood T cells in healthy people across ages. General observations from the study: Unknown CMV status may confound age-related changes in expanded clones.

Next came a second PCR, run for about 7 to 12 cycles, which used a sample-barcoded 5' primer along with a J-beta primer mix. TCRdb ran MiXCR on the 5' RACE reads and lists one entry per CDR3 protein. The table lists around 1,500,000 distinct CDR3 sequences, around 39% of them singletons. This clonotype turned up a few times. Its antigen is still unknown. V was pared by 3 bases and J by 4 bases, with 9 bases of the junction left unmatched. The germline V gene encodes CDR1 SGHRS and CDR2 YFSETQ. The CDR3 sequence is 15 residues long. This rearrangement joins TRBV5-1 to TRBJ2-5, with 7 bases that match TRBD1. The specimen was blood. The receptor was derived from a woman in her late teens or twenties in good health. The CDR3 DNA sequence: TGCGCCAGCAGCTCCAATCCGACAGGGTTAGAGACCCAGTACTTC. It specifies CASSSNPTGLETQYF. The entire variable domain, with the rest obtained from reference TRBV5-1 and TRBJ2-5, is as follows: KAGVTQTPRYLIKTRGQQVTLSCSPISGHRSVSWYQQTPGQGLQFLFEYFSETQRNKGNFPGRFSGRQFSNSRSEMNVSTLELGDSALYLCASSSNPTGLETQYFGPGTRLLVL.